This T cell receptor beta chain derives from a study of shared clonotypes between healthy human individuals. Assay used: immunoSEQ multiplex PCR; TCRdb lists only in-frame clones, some missing. This table holds about 380,000 clones, roughly 96% found once. CDR1 and CDR2 from the germline V gene are SGHVS and FQNEAQ. V was shortened by 7 bases and J by 2 bases, with 15 bases between the two germline ends. This CDR3 is built from 14 residues. This receptor was taken from a man aged 25-40 years in good health. The chain joins TRBV7-8 to TRBJ2-7; D is possibly TRBD2 (6 bases). What was sequenced was memory CD8+ T cells sorted from blood. The subset: CD45RO+ cells pooled with CCR7-negative TemRA cells. The CDR3 protein is CASTTRESPYEQYF. In DNA, the CDR3 is TGTGCCAGCACCACCCGGGAGTCGCCCTACGAGCAGTACTTC.